The present T cell receptor (beta chain) was sequenced within a study of Graves' ophthalmopathy and Graves' hyperthyroidism (dated by TCRdb to 2016 to 2019). For context, the study as a whole: A patient counted as having stable hyperthyroidism if there was no progression to ophthalmopathy within 18 months of follow-up. To tell Graves' ophthalmopathy apart from Graves' hyperthyroidism, and to predict which patients would progress to ophthalmopathy, the study relied on TCR beta repertoire signatures. In total, 135 blood samples were TCR-sequenced: 43 ophthalmopathy, some 75 hyperthyroidism and roughly 17 hyperthyroidism-to-ophthalmopathy patients. To explore V-J signatures that distinguish ophthalmopathy from hyperthyroidism, a discovery set of 100 patients was enrolled, made up of 43 with ophthalmopathy and 55 to 65 with stable hyperthyroidism. The independent validation cohort included approximately 19 hyperthyroidism patients plus 17 patients who later progressed from hyperthyroidism to ophthalmopathy. In about six hyperthyroidism patients, the T-cell repertoire of thyroid tissue was compared with the T-cell repertoire of blood. After sampling, hyperthyroidism patients received methimazole starting at 30 mg daily, and ophthalmopathy patients received high-dose intravenous methylprednisolone. Points the paper makes about the study in general: In validation, the model predicted ophthalmopathy progression with 55% to 71% sensitivity and 72.22% specificity; some 13 predicted patients were CT-confirmed with GO in a median of about 6.2 months. Most expanded thyroid clonotypes with a frequency above 0.001 also appeared in blood, which suggests that blood repertoires may reflect the immune response in the thyroid. In cross-validation, the 13-signature model distinguished ophthalmopathy from stable hyperthyroidism with 85% to 90% sensitivity and about 84% specificity, and in the test set the corresponding values were approximately 80% and 75%. Sample size was not statistically predetermined, and group allocation was not concealed from the investigators.

Including the terminal cysteine and phenylalanine, the CDR3 comprises 16 residues. Just CDR3 DNA is preserved here, 48 bases in frame from base 1. CDR1 and CDR2 are drawn from the germline V gene: ENHRY, SYGVKD. For repertoire sequencing, TCR beta CDR3 regions were amplified from RNA transcripts. HTBI primers and the Qiagen OneStep RT-PCR kit were used in a first-round RT-PCR, which was followed by a second-round multiplex PCR, size selection and purification. Sequencing of the libraries was carried out on an Illumina HiSeq2000 in paired-end mode with 100 bp reads. In the paper's pipeline: Reads were processed with SOAPnuke, discarding reads with adapters, uncalled bases, mean Phred below 15, or no exact constant-primer or identifier match. COPE v1.2.5 was used to merge the high-quality paired reads. Unique nucleotide sequences were defined as clonotypes and aligned to IMGT TRB V, D and J references using MiTCR v1.1. Only V-J combinations with frequency above 0.0001 were analysed, covering approximately 99% of repertoires. For each V-J combination, a TCR clonal expansion and chaos score was defined as F50 clonal expansion divided by the chaos observed in the TCRdist matrix. Welch's t-statistics and random forest were used to narrow the features down to about twelve V-J combinations, which were then fed into a naive Bayes classifier. Thyroid-blood repertoire similarity was quantified with the Morisita-Horn index. The raw public reads went through TCRdb reprocessing: fastp at Q25, MiXCR clone calling, in-frame beta chains kept. Under each unique CDR3 protein, matching rows form one entry showing the most common genes and DNA. These V and J calls originate from TCRdb's pipeline instead of the authors' own analysis. The sample data list over a million distinct CDR3 sequences, and about 38% of these were observed just once. Jointly, the top ten make up approximately 10% of the sample.

The hyperthyroidism patients were 18 to 65 years old and newly diagnosed, with a disease duration of less than 2 months. Patients with other autoimmune diseases, uncontrolled infections, pregnancy or lactation were excluded from the study. Diagnosis relied on clinical symptoms, serum thyroxine, TRAb, thyroid ultrasound and orbital computed tomography. Total RNA was extracted using Trizol reagent, and RNA quality was checked on an Agilent 2100 Bioanalyzer. A remark on this clonotype: This clone's antigen is unknown. One end of the junction is discordant with germline, which a read error may explain.

The sample consisted of peripheral blood or thyroid tissue (not recorded which). This sequence was found in an adult man with Graves' hyperthyroidism. In this chain, TRBV10-3 is recombined with TRBJ1-6, and 8 bases in between align with TRBD1. In nucleotides, the sequence is TGTGCCAGCAGTTACTCTCCCGGGACAGGAGGTTCACCCCTCCACTTT. Its translation reads: CASSYSPGTGGSPLHF.